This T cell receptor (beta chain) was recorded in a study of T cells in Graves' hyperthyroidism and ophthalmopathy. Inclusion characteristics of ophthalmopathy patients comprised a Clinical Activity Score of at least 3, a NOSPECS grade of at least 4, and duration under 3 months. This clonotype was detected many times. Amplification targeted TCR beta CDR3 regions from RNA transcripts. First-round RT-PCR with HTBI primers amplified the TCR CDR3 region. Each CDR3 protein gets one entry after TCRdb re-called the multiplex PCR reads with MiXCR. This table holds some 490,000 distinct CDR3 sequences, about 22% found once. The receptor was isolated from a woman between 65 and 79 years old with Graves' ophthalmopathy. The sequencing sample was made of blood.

CDR3 region: CASSFRSGPQNTEAFF. CDR3 DNA: TGTGCCAGCAGTTTCCGGTCGGGACCTCAGAACACTGAAGCTTTCTTT. The chain employs TRBV12-3 or TRBV12-4 and TRBJ1-1, with D possibly being TRBD1 (5 bases). The length of the CDR3 is 16 residues. V was pared by 3 bases and J by 1 base, with 15 bases between.